Shown below are 28 T cell receptor beta chains from a single sample sequenced in a study of T cells in Graves' hyperthyroidism and ophthalmopathy (dated by TCRdb to the late 2010s). Libraries were constructed by multiplex PCR. Instrument on record: Illumina HiSeq 2000. The TCR beta CDR3 regions were amplified from RNA transcripts. A first-round RT-PCR of the TCR CDR3 used the HTBI primer set with the Qiagen OneStep RT-PCR kit. TCRdb trimmed the raw reads at Q25, called clones with MiXCR and kept productive beta chains. Each record represents a unique CDR3 protein, reported with the most common genes and DNA among its rows. The sample has more than 300,000 distinct CDR3 sequences on record, approximately 13% of them singletons. The leading ten clones occupy approximately 9.9% of the sample. Sequenced input: blood. Receptors originate from a woman between 55 and 75 years old with Graves' hyperthyroidism.

The V gene is TRBV24-1, the J gene TRBJ2-3; D is possibly TRBD2 (5 bases). The germline CDR1 and CDR2 sequences are KGHDR and SFDVKD. CDR3 length: 15 amino acids. Trimming pared 9 bases from V and 0 bases from J, leaving 15 bases between. The CDR3: CATQETTDSTDTQYF. In nucleotides, the CDR3 is TGTGCCACCCAGGAGACTACCGACAGCACAGATACGCAGTATTTT.

The gene calls are TRBV18 and TRBJ2-3, with D hard to call. Germline CDR1 is KGHSH and CDR2 is LQKENI. Deletions cut 4 bases from V and 1 base from J, with 15 bases between. CDR3 length: 16 residues. DNA of the CDR3: TGTGCCAGCTCACTGAATGGAGTCGCGGGCACAGATACGCAGTATTTT. Translation gives CASSLNGVAGTDTQYF.

This clonotype showed up many times. DNA of the CDR3: TGTGCCAGCAGTTTTCTCTCGGTATACGAGCAGTACTTC. It yields the protein CASSFLSVYEQYF. The rearrangement links TRBV12-3 or TRBV12-4 to TRBJ2-7; D is uncertain. The V gene lost 3 bases and the J gene lost 4 bases, with 10 bases spanning the gap. This CDR3 spans 13 amino acids.

The rearrangement joins TRBV5-5 to TRBJ1-4, with 9 bases fitting TRBD1. V shed 6 bases, J shed 7 bases, and the junction held 7 bases outside the gene matches. CDR3 length: 14 residues. The germline CDR1 and CDR2 sequences are SGHKS and YYEKEE (reference sequence). In nucleotides, the CDR3 is TGTGCCAGCACAACCGGGACAGGGATTGAAAAACTGTTTTTT. It translates to CASTTGTGIEKLFF.

In this sample, this clonotype turned up a few times. J is TRBJ2-1 and V is TRBV30, with 10 bases matching TRBD2. The germline CDR1 and CDR2 sequences are GTSNPN and SVGIG (reference sequence). V lost 2 bases to trimming and J lost 5 bases; unmatched junction nucleotides: 3. The CDR3 is 14 amino acids. This CDR3 is CAWSMGLANNEQFF. DNA of the CDR3: TGTGCCTGGAGTATGGGACTAGCGAACAATGAGCAGTTCTTC.

This clonotype was observed many times. The chain recombines TRBV2 with TRBJ1-4; TRBD1 is a possible D gene (5 bases). CDR3 length equals 15 residues. Germline V lookup: CDR1 SNHLY, CDR2 FYNNEI. V gave up 5 bases and J gave up 3 bases, with 13 bases separating them. Here the CDR3 reads CASSRTQGSNEKLFF. The CDR3 nucleotides are TGTGCCAGCAGTCGAACCCAGGGCTCTAATGAAAAACTGTTTTTT. Together with reference TRBV2 and TRBJ1-4, the CDR3 gives the full variable domain: EPEVTQTPSHQVTQMGQEVILRCVPISNHLYFYWYRQILGQKVEFLVSFYNNEISEKSEIFDDQFSVERPDGSNFTLKIRSTKLEDSAMYFCASSRTQGSNEKLFFGSGTQLSVL.

This clonotype occurred a few times. The V call is TRBV29-1, the J call TRBJ2-2, with no clear D. Trimming took off 7 bases at V and 5 bases at J, with 11 bases between the two ends. The CDR3 covers 12 residues. Germline loops: CDR1 SQVTM, CDR2 ANQGSEA. The CDR3 sequence is CSGLEGTGELFF. The CDR3 DNA follows: TGCAGCGGACTGGAAGGGACCGGGGAGCTGTTTTTT.

The table lists this clonotype with a few counts. The rearrangement joins TRBV5-1 to TRBJ2-5; 9 nucleotides agree with TRBD1. CDR3 size: 15 residues. V was clipped by 2 bases and J by 2 bases; unmatched bases: 4. CDR1 is SGHRS and CDR2 is YFSETQ in the germline V gene. The DNA of the CDR3 is TGCGCCAGCAGCTTCCGGGACAGGGAGCAAGAGACCCAGTACTTC. This sequence encodes CASSFRDREQETQYF.

This clonotype was found many times. The chain combines TRBV5-1 with TRBJ2-1, with D perhaps TRBD1 (6 bases). Trimming cost V 4 bases and J 0 bases, with 11 bases left between them. Germline lookup yields CDR1 SGHRS and CDR2 YFSETQ. This CDR3 spans 15 amino acids. For the CDR3, the DNA is TGCGCCAGCAGCAGGGGACAAAGCTCCTACAATGAGCAGTTCTTC. It codes for CASSRGQSSYNEQFF.

Here the CDR3 reads CAWRVPPGAEQYF. In nucleotides, the CDR3 is TGTGCCTGGAGGGTGCCTCCCGGCGCCGAGCAGTACTTC. The rearrangement uses TRBV30 and TRBJ2-7; unclear D gene. V was pared by 3 bases and J by 6 bases, with 15 bases between. This CDR3 comprises 13 residues. Germline V gene lookup returns CDR1 GTSNPN and CDR2 SVGIG (reference sequence).

This clonotype was counted ten times or more. The V gene is TRBV30, the J gene TRBJ1-5, with D uncertain. Germline V gene data show CDR1 as GTSNPN and CDR2 as SVGIG (reference sequence). The CDR3 covers 12 residues. Trimming shortened V by 2 bases and J by 10 bases, and 12 bases separated the two germline ends. CDR3 DNA sequence: TGTGCCTGGAGTCGTCTTATGGAACCCCAGCATTTT. It codes for CAWSRLMEPQHF.

The chain links TRBV9 to TRBJ2-1, with 8 bases identical to TRBD1. Trimming at V came to 4 bases and at J to 10 bases, leaving 4 bases not matched to a gene. The CDR3 runs to 12 residues. CDR1 is SGDLS, CDR2 YYNGEE, per germline. In DNA, the CDR3 is TGTGCCAGCAGCATCCGACAGGGGGAGCAGTTCTTC. Its protein product is CASSIRQGEQFF. The full variable domain, in which reference TRBV9 and TRBJ2-1 provide the parts outside the CDR3, is DSGVTQTPKHLITATGQRVTLRCSPRSGDLSVYWYQQSLDQGLQFLIQYYNGEERAKGNILERFSAQQFPDLHSELNLSSLELGDSALYFCASSIRQGEQFFGPGTRLTVL.

This clonotype was seen a few times. The chain combines TRBV10-3 with TRBJ2-1; 11 positions agree with TRBD1. The CDR3 contains 16 residues. After removal of 4 bases from V and 4 bases from J, the junction contained 6 bases not matched to a gene. Germline V gene sequence: CDR1 ENHRY, CDR2 SYGVKD. The CDR3 protein is CAISGPGTGGYNEQFF. The CDR3 DNA reads as TGTGCCATCAGTGGACCCGGGACAGGGGGGTACAATGAGCAGTTCTTC.

This clonotype was seen repeatedly, ten times or more. This rearrangement joins TRBV11-2 to TRBJ2-1; 9 bases line up with TRBD1. Unmatched junction bases numbered 3, after V lost 5 bases and J lost 1 base. CDR1 and CDR2 from the germline V gene are SGHAT and FQNNGV. The CDR3 totals 15 residues. The CDR3 sequence is CASSKGQGSYNEQFF. In DNA, the CDR3 is TGTGCCAGCAGCAAAGGACAGGGGTCCTACAATGAGCAGTTCTTC.

A word on this clonotype: A read error may explain this, as a much larger clone is one base away. The chain uses TRBV24-1 and TRBJ2-2; TRBD1 matches 8 bases. The CDR3 sequence is 14 residues long. V trimming: 6 bases; J trimming: 5 bases; junction bases outside the gene matches: 4. The germline V gene has CDR1 KGHDR and CDR2 SFDVKD. CDR3 nucleotides: TGTGCCACCAGTACAGGACAGGGTACCGGGGAGCTGTTTTTT. Its translation is CATSTGQGTGELFF.

This clonotype was seen at least ten times. The gene calls are TRBV5-1 and TRBJ1-1; TRBD1 matches 7 bases. The length of the CDR3 is 14 residues. Germline V gene lookup returns CDR1 SGHRS and CDR2 YFSETQ. J gave up 4 bases and V 3 bases, and 6 bases lay outside the gene matches. Here the CDR3 reads CASSYDRVGTEAFF. Written as DNA, the CDR3 is TGCGCCAGCAGCTATGACAGGGTAGGCACTGAAGCTTTCTTT.

This clonotype has just a few counts. This sequence joins TRBV5-6 and TRBJ1-5; a weak D match, TRBD1 (6 bases). The CDR3 has 14 amino acids. V lost 4 bases, J lost 0 bases, and 8 bases lay in between. CDR1 is SGHDT, CDR2 YYEEEE, per germline. In DNA form, the CDR3 reads TGTGCCAGCAGCAAGACAGGTAGCAATCAGCCCCAGCATTTT. The encoded protein is CASSKTGSNQPQHF.

This sequence joins TRBV2 and TRBJ2-7, with 10 nucleotides matching TRBD2. The CDR3 runs 12 residues. V was pared by 10 bases and J by 4 bases, with 4 bases of the junction left unmatched. The germline gives CDR1 SNHLY, CDR2 FYNNEI. CDR3 amino acids: CATTGLAYEQYF. Written as DNA, the CDR3 is TGTGCCACCACGGGACTAGCGTACGAGCAGTACTTC.

The chain is built from TRBV6-1 and TRBJ2-2; 14 nucleotides align to TRBD2. The CDR3 is 17 amino acids. CDR1 is MNHNS, CDR2 SASEGT, per germline. V was pared by 6 bases and J by 3 bases, with 6 bases of the junction left unmatched. CDR3 loop: CASRRGLAGADTGELFF. CDR3 nucleotides: TGTGCCAGCAGGAGGGGACTAGCGGGAGCGGACACCGGGGAGCTGTTTTTT.

This clonotype was detected many times. The chain uses TRBV20-1 and TRBJ2-7; 11 bases agree with TRBD2. Germline values: CDR1 DFQATT, CDR2 SNEGSKA (reference sequence). The CDR3 runs to 15 residues. Trimming took 2 bases from V and 6 from J; bases not matched to a gene: 9. CDR3 coding DNA: TGCAGTGCTAGACGACCGGTAGCGGGAGGGTCCGAGCAGTACTTC. Protein sequence: CSARRPVAGGSEQYF.

This clonotype showed up many times. CDR3 amino acids: CASSLKGPGTSSHTDTQYF. CDR3 bases: TGTGCCAGCAGCTTAAAGGGGCCCGGGACTAGCTCCCACACAGATACGCAGTATTTT. The chain carries TRBV7-8 and TRBJ2-3; TRBD2 matches 9 bases. The germline V gene has CDR1 SGHVS and CDR2 FQNEAQ. This CDR3 is built from 19 residues. V dropped 2 bases and J dropped 2; count of bases not matched to a gene: 14.

The chain has TRBV6-1 and TRBJ1-1, with TRBD1 identical over 10 bases. CDR3 size: 13 residues. The junction had 6 bases not matched to a gene; V was cut back by 8 bases and J by 6 bases. Germline CDR1 and CDR2: MNHNS and SASEGT. The CDR3: CASGRQGASEAFF. The CDR3 nucleotides are TGTGCCAGCGGCAGACAGGGGGCATCTGAAGCTTTCTTT.

There are a few counts of this clonotype. The chain couples TRBV19 to TRBJ2-2, with D unclear. The V end lost 11 bases, the J end lost 0 bases, and 22 bases lay between the germline ends. CDR1 is LNHDA and CDR2 is SQIVND in the germline V gene (reference sequence). CDR3 size: 17 residues. The DNA of the CDR3 is TGTGCCCCTGGCCCCAGGTTGGGGTCCTCGAACACCGGGGAGCTGTTTTTT. Protein product: CAPGPRLGSSNTGELFF. Filled out from reference TRBV19 and TRBJ2-2, the complete variable domain reads DGGITQSPKYLFRKEGQNVTLSCEQNLNHDAMYWYRQDPGQGLRLIYYSQIVNDFQKGDIAEGYSVSREKKESFPLTVTSAQKNPTAFYLCAPGPRLGSSNTGELFFGEGSRLTVL.

The rearrangement links TRBV5-6 to TRBJ2-7; TRBD2 might be the D (5 bases). The CDR3 has 16 residues. Germline V gene data show CDR1 as SGHDT and CDR2 as YYEEEE. V was shortened by 1 base and J by 0 bases, with 14 bases between the two germline ends. The CDR3 spells CASSLLGVDGSYEQYF. CDR3 coding DNA: TGTGCCAGCAGCTTGCTGGGAGTAGATGGCTCCTACGAGCAGTACTTC.

The rearrangement links TRBV20-1 to TRBJ1-2; 8 positions agree with TRBD1. Germline trimming cut 6 bases from V and 2 bases from J; bases unmatched to any gene: 5. CDR1 is DFQATT and CDR2 is SNEGSKA in the germline V gene (reference sequence). The CDR3 has 13 amino acids. For the CDR3, the DNA is TGCAGTGCCTTCAGGGGGCGCAACTATGGCTACACCTTC. Encoded protein: CSAFRGRNYGYTF.

This clonotype was detected ten times or more. This chain uses TRBV11-2 with TRBJ2-7; 10 nucleotides agree with TRBD2. The ends lost 3 bases at V and 4 bases at J; junction bases unmatched: 6. CDR3 length: 15 residues. In germline, CDR1 is SGHAT, CDR2 FQNNGV. The CDR3 DNA is TGTGCCAGCAGCTTTTTTTCTAGCGGGAGTTACGAGCAGTACTTC. Translating gives CASSFFSSGSYEQYF.

The genes are TRBV9 and TRBJ2-7, with no clear D. The CDR3 is 15 amino acids. Germline V gene data show CDR1 as SGDLS and CDR2 as YYNGEE. V dropped 4 bases and J dropped 3 bases, with 17 bases sitting between them. The DNA of the CDR3 is TGTGCCAGCAGCCCCCGGGTCTTGGCCGACTACGAGCAGTACTTC. It is translated as CASSPRVLADYEQYF.

This clonotype was observed at least ten times. This chain uses TRBV2 with TRBJ2-7; D not resolved. CDR3 size: 12 residues. The germline CDR1 and CDR2 sequences are SNHLY and FYNNEI. The V end was cut by 7 bases, the J end by 2 bases, with 9 bases between. Here the CDR3 DNA reads TGTGCCAGCAAAGAATGGACCTACGAGCAGTACTTC. As protein: CASKEWTYEQYF.